The rows below give T cell receptor beta chains drawn from one sample of a study of blood T cell repertoires in COVID-19. The method was immunoSEQ multiplex PCR; TCRdb's version includes in-frame clones alone and lacks a portion of them. Among about 59,000 clones listed, 75% to 95% were seen once. Sequencing was performed on peripheral blood. Receptors were obtained from an elderly man with acute or convalescent COVID-19. Each CDR3 is given with its conserved first and last residue. A D gene is named only where the DNA matches it firmly. Some rows mark clone size as missing; the rest say once, few, many or name a class of expanded clone.

V gene	D gene	J gene	clone size	CDR3 DNA	CDR3 protein
TRBV11-2	TRBD1	TRBJ2-2	few	TGTGCCAGCAGCGGGAGTGGGACAGGGTATTCCGGGGAGCTGTTTTTT	CASSGSGTGYSGELFF
TRBV6-5	.	TRBJ2-3	.	TGTGCCAGCAGTTACTCGGGGACTAGCACAGATACGCAGTATTTT	CASSYSGTSTDTQYF
TRBV5-6	.	TRBJ1-2	few	TGTGCCAGCACCAAGGACAGTTTCTATGGCTACACCTTC	CASTKDSFYGYTF
TRBV9	.	TRBJ1-4	.	TGTGCCAGCAGTCTCACACCAACTAATGAAAAACTGTTTTTT	CASSLTPTNEKLFF
TRBV2	TRBD1	TRBJ2-3	medium-sized	TGTGCCAGCATCCCCGGGACAGGGGGCGAGGGAGATACGCAGTATTTT	CASIPGTGGEGDTQYF
TRBV29-1	.	TRBJ2-5	.	TGCAGCGTAACAGGGTTAGAGACCCAGTACTTC	CSVTGLETQYF
TRBV7-3	.	TRBJ1-2	.	TGTGCCAGCAGCTTAACTCAGGGTCAGGGCTACACCTTC	CASSLTQGQGYTF
TRBV5-1	.	TRBJ1-6	.	TGCGCCAGCAGCTTGGAGGGCAGGGATACACCCCTCCACTTT	CASSLEGRDTPLHF
TRBV5-1	TRBD2	TRBJ2-3	.	TGCGCCAGCAGCTTCCGCGGGGGGGCCGCAGATACGCAGTATTTT	CASSFRGGAADTQYF
TRBV7-2	TRBD1	TRBJ2-1	.	TGTGCCAGCAGTAAACCGGGACAGGGAGGGTTCTTC	CASSKPGQGGFF
TRBV10-3	.	TRBJ1-1	.	TGTGCCATCAGTTCTATACAGGGGAACACTGAAGCTTTCTTT	CAISSIQGNTEAFF
TRBV30	TRBD2	TRBJ2-7	.	TGTGCCTGGAGTCCCCCGGGGGGGAACTACGAGCAGTACTTC	CAWSPPGGNYEQYF
TRBV21-1	.	TRBJ2-7	.	TGTGCCAGCAGCAAAGGGCGGGGGACCAGCTCCTACGAGCAGTACTTC	CASSKGRGTSSYEQYF
TRBV3-1/TRBV3-2	TRBD1	TRBJ2-7	once	TGTGCCAGCAGCCAGGACGGGACAGGGGTACGGGAGCAGTACTTC	CASSQDGTGVREQYF
TRBV19	.	TRBJ1-5	.	TGTGCCAGTAGTCTCATCGGGGGTCAGCCCCAGCATTTT	CASSLIGGQPQHF
TRBV4-1	.	TRBJ2-2	.	TGCGCCAGCAGCCAACAGGGCGGCGGCACCGGGGAGCTGTTTTTT	CASSQQGGGTGELFF
TRBV6-5	.	TRBJ1-2	.	TGTGCCAGCAGCCCGACCACAGGCCATCATGGCTACACCTTC	CASSPTTGHHGYTF
TRBV5-8	.	TRBJ2-7	.	TGTGCCAGCAGCTTGGCCAGGCAGGGGATAAGCTACGAGCAGTACTTC	CASSLARQGISYEQYF
TRBV6-5	.	TRBJ1-4	once	TGTGCCAGCAGCCTCGGCCCAGCTAGTAATGAAAAACTGTTTTTT	CASSLGPASNEKLFF
TRBV3-1/TRBV3-2	.	TRBJ1-2	.	TGTGCCAGCAGCCAACTGGAGGGCTACACCTTC	CASSQLEGYTF
TRBV11-2	TRBD2	TRBJ2-1	few	TGTGCCAGCAGCCCCCGACTAGCGGGGTCCGGGAATGAGCAGTTCTTC	CASSPRLAGSGNEQFF
TRBV7-6	.	TRBJ2-2	.	TGTGCCAGCAGCTTAGTGATCGCGGGTGCCGAGGGCACCGGGGAGCTGTTTTTT	CASSLVIAGAEGTGELFF
TRBV3-1/TRBV3-2	.	TRBJ2-7	.	TGTGCCACCGGTGGGGGGAGCTCCTACGAGCAGTACTTC	CATGGGSSYEQYF
TRBV10-3	TRBD2	TRBJ2-1	.	TGTGCCATCAGTGAGTTTGGTAGCGGGGGACTCTCCTACAATGAGCAGTTCTTC	CAISEFGSGGLSYNEQFF
TRBV6-5	.	TRBJ2-1	.	TGTGCCAGCAGTTCCTTCAATGAGCAGTTCTTC	CASSSFNEQFF
TRBV10-3	TRBD1	TRBJ1-3	.	TGTGCCATCAGTGATGGGGGACAGACCGGAAACACCATATATTTT	CAISDGGQTGNTIYF
TRBV7-9	TRBD1	TRBJ1-4	.	TGTGCCAGCAGCTTCATACAGGGGCCCTATAATGAAAAACTGTTTTTT	CASSFIQGPYNEKLFF
TRBV5-1	TRBD1	TRBJ2-2	.	TGCGCCAGCAGCCTCCGACAGGGGGGGAACACCGGGGAGCTGTTTTTT	CASSLRQGGNTGELFF
TRBV28	TRBD1	TRBJ2-5	.	TGTGCCAGCAGTAGCGCCGGGACAGGAATTCAAGAGACCCAGTACTTC	CASSSAGTGIQETQYF
TRBV6-5	TRBD1	TRBJ2-5	once	TGTGCCAGCACGGGACAGAACCAAGAGACCCAGTACTTC	CASTGQNQETQYF
TRBV2	.	TRBJ1-1	.	TGTGCCAGCAGCGGTTCCGTCATTGGCACTGAAGCTTTCTTT	CASSGSVIGTEAFF
TRBV5-1	.	TRBJ1-4	.	TGCGCCAGCAGCCCCGGGGGGGCAACTAATGAAAAACTGTTTTTT	CASSPGGATNEKLFF
TRBV6-5	TRBD1	TRBJ1-5	.	TGTGCCAGCAGACAGGGGGCGATGTACAATCAGCCCCAGCATTTT	CASRQGAMYNQPQHF
TRBV19	.	TRBJ2-7	.	TGTGCCCTGGGTGGGGCTGGCCTCTACGAGCAGTACTTC	CALGGAGLYEQYF
TRBV9	.	TRBJ1-2	.	TGTGCCAGCACCCGTAGTGGTCCCTATGGCTACACCTTC	CASTRSGPYGYTF
TRBV7-9	.	TRBJ1-3	.	TGTGCCAGCAGCTTACGGGGGACCTCTGGAAACACCATATATTTT	CASSLRGTSGNTIYF
TRBV6-6	.	TRBJ1-2	.	TGTGCCAGCAGCCTCAACTCTAACTATGGCTACACCTTC	CASSLNSNYGYTF
TRBV30	.	TRBJ2-1	.	TGTGCCTGGAGTGTACAGGCTCACAATGAGCAGTTCTTC	CAWSVQAHNEQFF
TRBV9	.	TRBJ2-2	once	TGTGCCAGCAGCGTAGGGGGGGACCGAATCACCGGGGAGCTGTTTTTT	CASSVGGDRITGELFF
TRBV19	.	TRBJ1-2	.	TGTGCCAGTAGTATGGGGCAAGGTGGCTACACCTTC	CASSMGQGGYTF
TRBV12-3/TRBV12-4	.	TRBJ2-5	.	TGTGCCAGCACTCTACAGCAGGAGACCCAGTACTTC	CASTLQQETQYF
TRBV19	.	TRBJ2-3	.	TGTGCCAGTAGTATAGGTGCAGGGTTGAACACAGATACGCAGTATTTT	CASSIGAGLNTDTQYF
TRBV7-6	.	TRBJ1-2	few	TGTGCCAGCAGCTTAACGCCGGGATCTAACTATGGCTACACCTTC	CASSLTPGSNYGYTF
TRBV3-1/TRBV3-2	.	TRBJ1-6	.	TGTGCCAGCAGCCAAATGGAGGGACGGCCAAGTTCACCCCTCCACTTT	CASSQMEGRPSSPLHF
TRBV19	TRBD2	TRBJ2-1	few	TGTGCCTCGTGGGGGGGGAACAATGAGCAGTTCTTC	CASWGGNNEQFF
TRBV2	TRBD1	TRBJ2-2	.	TGTGCCAGCAGTAACAGGGGGTTCGTGGCCGGGGAGCTGTTTTTT	CASSNRGFVAGELFF
TRBV2	TRBD2	TRBJ2-7	.	TGTGCCAGCAGTGAAGGGGGGGGAGGATACGAGCAGTACTTC	CASSEGGGGYEQYF
TRBV28	TRBD1	TRBJ1-4	.	TGTGCCAGCAGCACACGACAGGGGGGTCATGAAAAACTGTTTTTT	CASSTRQGGHEKLFF
TRBV6-5	.	TRBJ1-2	.	TGTGCCACCATTAGGGGCAATGGCTACACCTTC	CATIRGNGYTF
TRBV5-4	TRBD2	TRBJ2-7	.	TGTGCCAGCAGGTCCGGGACTAGCGACTCCTACGAGCAGTACTTC	CASRSGTSDSYEQYF
TRBV27	TRBD1	TRBJ1-2	.	TGTGCCAGCAGCCCAAGGACAGGGGGCGGGGCGGGCTACACCTTC	CASSPRTGGGAGYTF
TRBV30	TRBD2	TRBJ2-1	.	TGTGCCTGGAGGGCTAGCGGGGTTAATGAGCAGTTCTTC	CAWRASGVNEQFF